The text below deals with one TCR beta chain. This CDR3 has 16 amino acids. Trimming at V came to 1 base and at J to 3 bases, leaving 6 bases not matched to a gene. Germline assignment: CDR1 SGHTA and CDR2 FQGTGA. Clones were read by immunoSEQ multiplex PCR, and TCRdb kept only the in-frame ones, dropping some. The data contain about half a million clones, around 89% of them singletons. The sample comes from a study of Ad26.COV2.S vaccination and SARS-CoV-2 variants. Treatment defined: about 20 received Ad26.COV2.S at low or high dose, single or two shots; roughly five received placebo; per-sample allocation not given. Day 63 after the first vaccine or placebo injection was the time point for sampling. It was Wuhan-strain SARS-CoV-2 spike that the Ad26 vaccine vector expressed.

Sequencing used peripheral blood, obtained in a trial of Ad26.COV2.S vaccine versus placebo. The clonotype comes from a person aged 18-65 years who received the Ad26.COV2.S COVID-19 vaccine or a placebo. This chain links TRBV7-3 with TRBJ2-7; 10 bases map to TRBD2. CDR3 bases: TGTGCCAGCAGCTTAAGAGCGGGAGGGCCCGACTACGAGCAGTACTTC. It translates to CASSLRAGGPDYEQYF. Full variable domain (outside the CDR3, taken from reference TRBV7-3 and TRBJ2-7): GAGVSQTPSNKVTEKGKYVELRCDPISGHTALYWYRQSLGQGPEFLIYFQGTGAADDSGLPNDRFFAVRPEGSVSTLKIQRTERGDSAVYLCASSLRAGGPDYEQYFGPGTRLTVT.